Each of the 27 T cell receptor beta chains below was sequenced from the same sample in a study of beta chain features in type 1 diabetes. Expressed TCRB transcripts were sequenced after all isolated RNA was converted to cDNA. The assay was immunoSEQ multiplex PCR, and TCRdb's table has in-frame clones only and misses some. In the table there are around 250,000 clones, 11% to 15% of which are singletons. Material for sequencing was naive CD4+ T cells from blood. The receptors here all came from a woman in her 40s in good health.

This chain links TRBV18 with TRBJ2-1, with 7 bases matching TRBD1. The germline V gene has CDR1 KGHSH and CDR2 LQKENI. This CDR3 comprises 15 residues. The trim removed 5 bases at V and 10 bases at J, leaving 14 bases unmatched. CDR3 in DNA: TGTGCCAGCTCAGCGGTGGCAGGGGGATCAGCCGAGCAGTTCTTC. Residues: CASSAVAGGSAEQFF.

The chain joins TRBV18 to TRBJ1-2; no clear D gene. This CDR3 spans 15 amino acids. The V end was cut by 3 bases, the J end by 0 bases, with 11 bases between. CDR1 is KGHSH, CDR2 LQKENI, per germline. This chain's CDR3 is CASSPSEEANYGYTF. For the CDR3, the DNA is TGTGCCAGCTCACCGTCAGAGGAAGCTAACTATGGCTACACCTTC. The full variable domain, completed using reference TRBV18 and TRBJ1-2, is NAGVMQNPRHLVRRRGQEARLRCSPMKGHSHVYWYRQLPEEGLKFMVYLQKENIIDESGMPKERFSAEFPKEGPSILRIQQVVRGDSAAYFCASSPSEEANYGYTFGSGTRLTVV.

The genes are TRBV19 and TRBJ1-5, with 9 bases identical to TRBD1. CDR1 is LNHDA, CDR2 SQIVND, per germline (reference sequence). The CDR3 spans 15 residues. Unmatched junction bases numbered 6, after V lost 3 bases and J lost 6 bases. CDR3: CASSIGGQGLQPQHF. The CDR3 coding sequence is TGTGCCAGTAGTATTGGGGGACAGGGCCTTCAGCCCCAGCATTTT.

The table lists this clone with a few counts. The V and J genes are TRBV7-9 and TRBJ2-1; 10 bases fit TRBD2. The CDR3 loop spans 16 amino acids. V gave up 8 bases and J gave up 6 bases; unmatched junction bases: 13. The V gene's germline CDR1 is SEHNR and CDR2 FQNEAQ (reference sequence). CDR3 DNA sequence: TGTGCCAGCTCCTCGTGGGGGGGACTAGCGTTCAATGAGCAGTTCTTC. It translates to CASSSWGGLAFNEQFF.

The chain carries TRBV19 and TRBJ2-5, with TRBD1 matching over 10 bases. CDR1 LNHDA and CDR2 SQIVND come from the germline V gene (reference sequence). The CDR3 spans 18 residues. Losses at the gene ends were 2 bases for V and 2 bases for J; bases not matched to a gene: 11. CDR3 DNA: TGTGCCAGTAGTATATTGCTAAGGGACAGGGGTTATCAAGAGACCCAGTACTTC. It translates to CASSILLRDRGYQETQYF.

The table lists this clone with a few counts. The sample has other DNA sequences that encode this CDR3 too. This chain uses TRBV19 with TRBJ2-1, with 8 bases lining up with TRBD2. The trim removed 1 base at V and 2 bases at J, leaving 1 base unmatched. CDR3 size: 15 residues. Looked up from germline, CDR1 is LNHDA and CDR2 is SQIVND (reference sequence). DNA of the CDR3: TGTGCCAGTAGTATAGCGGGGGGGACCTACAATGAGCAGTTCTTC. It is translated as CASSIAGGTYNEQFF.

The chain links TRBV29-1 to TRBJ1-1; 7 nucleotides match TRBD1. The V and J ends lost 4 bases and 0 bases, in that order; junction bases with no gene match: 2. The CDR3 is made up of 13 amino acids. Per the germline V gene, CDR1 is SQVTM and CDR2 is ANQGSEA. CDR3 in DNA: TGCAGCGTTGGGGGACAGTTGAACACTGAAGCTTTCTTT. Amino acid sequence: CSVGGQLNTEAFF.

This clone was observed a few times. This rearrangement joins TRBV11-2 to TRBJ2-7; the D gene is possibly TRBD1 (6 bases). The CDR3 loop spans 11 amino acids. Trimming removed 3 bases at V and 13 bases at J, with 13 bases between. CDR1 SGHAT and CDR2 FQNNGV come from the germline V gene. The CDR3, as DNA: TGTGCCAGCAGCTTGGGGGCCAATCGCTACTTC. Protein product: CASSLGANRYF.

The gene calls are TRBV2 and TRBJ2-7; D is unclear. The length of the CDR3 is 12 residues. CDR1 and CDR2 from the germline V gene are SNHLY and FYNNEI. V was shortened by 5 bases and J by 1 base, with 6 bases between the two germline ends. The CDR3, as DNA: TGTGCCAGCAGTCCGAGTTCCTACGAGCAGTACTTC. Protein product: CASSPSSYEQYF.

Only a few counts were recorded for this clone. J is TRBJ1-1 and V is TRBV10-3, with 10 bases aligning to TRBD1. Germline V gives CDR1 ENHRY, CDR2 SYGVKD. The CDR3 has 17 amino acids. Trimming at V came to 2 bases and at J to 0 bases, leaving 6 bases not matched to a gene. The CDR3 region is CAISEPMTGGLNTEAFF. For the CDR3, the DNA is TGTGCCATCAGTGAGCCGATGACAGGGGGCTTGAACACTGAAGCTTTCTTT.

The rearrangement links TRBV15 to TRBJ2-3; TRBD1 aligns across 8 bases. The J segment lost 4 bases and the V segment lost 3 bases, leaving 9 bases of the junction unmatched. The CDR3 totals 16 residues. Germline-derived CDR1 and CDR2 are LNHNV and YYDKDF (reference sequence). CDR3 sequence reads: CATSRVPGGWADTQYF. CDR3 sequence (DNA): TGTGCCACCAGCAGGGTTCCAGGGGGCTGGGCAGATACGCAGTATTTT. Full variable domain (missing parts from reference TRBV15 and TRBJ2-3): DAMVIQNPRYQVTQFGKPVTLSCSQTLNHNVMYWYQQKSSQAPKLLFHYYDKDFNNEADTPDNFQSRRPNTSFCFLDIRSPGLGDTAMYLCATSRVPGGWADTQYFGPGTRLTVL.

The chain uses TRBV5-4 and TRBJ2-2, with a weak D call TRBD2 (6 bases). The CDR3 sequence is 14 residues long. The V gene lost 9 bases and the J gene lost 0 bases, with 12 bases spanning the gap. Germline loops: CDR1 SGHNT, CDR2 YYREEE (reference sequence). CDR3 nucleotide sequence: TGTGCCATCCCGGGACTTTCGAACACCGGGGAGCTGTTTTTT. Translation: CAIPGLSNTGELFF.

The genes are TRBV13 and TRBJ2-7; 7 bases align to TRBD1. The CDR3 is made up of 13 amino acids. The V gene end was trimmed by 3 bases and the J gene end by 3 bases; junction bases not matched to a gene: 2. The germline V gene encodes CDR1 PRHDT and CDR2 FYEKMQ (reference sequence). As DNA, the CDR3 is TGTGCCAGCAGCTTCCGGGACAGCTACGAGCAGTACTTC. The encoded protein is CASSFRDSYEQYF.

This clone came up a few times. The chain combines TRBV25-1 with TRBJ1-5; D may be TRBD1 (5 bases). The germline V and J ends were trimmed by 8 bases and 6 bases, with 14 bases remaining between them. The CDR3 has 13 amino acids. Germline loops: CDR1 MGHDK, CDR2 SYGVNS. The CDR3 bases are TGTGCCAGCCGGGGGGAGGGAACTCAGCCCCAGCATTTT. Translation: CASRGEGTQPQHF.

There are a few counts of this clone. This rearrangement joins TRBV7-2 to TRBJ2-7, with D possibly being TRBD1 (5 bases). The V gene lost 5 bases and the J gene lost 3 bases, with 8 bases spanning the gap. The germline V gene encodes CDR1 SGHTA and CDR2 FQGNSA. The CDR3 totals 12 residues. DNA for the CDR3: TGTGCCAGCAGCATTACAGGCTACGAGCAGTACTTC. This codes for CASSITGYEQYF.

This clone was seen only a few times. The rearrangement uses TRBV7-9 and TRBJ2-7; D remains ambiguous. Per germline, CDR1 SEHNR and CDR2 FQNEAQ (reference sequence). The CDR3 extends over 14 amino acids. V was clipped by 5 bases and J by 2 bases, with 13 bases between them. CDR3: CASSPGGAPYEQYF. The DNA for the CDR3 is TGTGCCAGCAGCCCCGGTGGAGCACCCTACGAGCAGTACTTC.

The chain has TRBV7-9 and TRBJ1-2; weak D call: TRBD1 (5 bases). This CDR3 has 14 amino acids. Germline CDR1 reads SEHNR; CDR2 reads FQNEAQ (reference sequence). The V gene lost 3 bases and the J gene lost 0 bases, with 8 bases spanning the gap. The CDR3, as DNA: TGTGCCAGCAGCTTTGGGGCAGCTAACTATGGCTACACCTTC. Translation: CASSFGAANYGYTF. Using reference TRBV7-9 and TRBJ1-2 for the parts outside the CDR3, the full variable domain is DTGVSQNPRHKITKRGQNVTFRCDPISEHNRLYWYRQTLGQGPEFLTYFQNEAQLEKSRLLSDRFSAERPKGSFSTLEIQRTEQGDSAMYLCASSFGAANYGYTFGSGTRLTVV.

CDR3 nucleotide sequence: TGTGCCAGCAGTCGACAGGGATGGGAGACCCAGTACTTC. Its translation: CASSRQGWETQYF. This chain links TRBV6-1 with TRBJ2-5, with 7 bases identical to TRBD1. Germline V gives CDR1 MNHNS, CDR2 SASEGT. The CDR3 spans 13 residues. J lost 5 bases, V lost 5 bases, and 5 bases had no gene match.

This clone has only a few counts. V usage is TRBV6-5 and J usage is TRBJ1-4; TRBD1 matches at 9 bases. Germline trimming cut 6 bases from V and 6 bases from J; bases unmatched to any gene: 5. In germline, CDR1 is MNHEY, CDR2 SVGAGI. CDR3 length equals 14 residues. The CDR3 spells CASRPDRGDEKLFF. In nucleotides, the CDR3 is TGTGCCAGCAGACCAGACAGGGGGGATGAAAAACTGTTTTTT.

This clone appeared a few times. J is TRBJ1-4 and V is TRBV12-5; 8 positions agree with TRBD1. V trimming: 2 bases; J trimming: 8 bases; junction bases outside the gene matches: 13. This CDR3 has 17 amino acids. CDR1 is LGHNT and CDR2 is FRNRAP in the germline V gene. CDR3 DNA: TGTGCTAGTGGTTTGTTCCTCCTCAGGGGGCCTGGCGAAAAACTGTTTTTT. It specifies CASGLFLLRGPGEKLFF. Looking up the rest from reference TRBV12-5 and TRBJ1-4 gives the full variable domain: DARVTQTPRHKVTEMGQEVTMRCQPILGHNTVFWYRQTMMQGLELLAYFRNRAPLDDSGMPKDRFSAEMPDATLATLKIQPSEPRDSAVYFCASGLFLLRGPGEKLFFGSGTQLSVL.

This clone was found a few times. The chain employs TRBV18 and TRBJ1-6; D unresolved. The CDR3 spans 14 residues. V lost 2 bases and J 6 bases, leaving 8 bases between the germline ends. The germline V gene has CDR1 KGHSH and CDR2 LQKENI. The CDR3 DNA reads as TGTGCCAGCTCACCAACCACTTTTAATTCACCCCTCCACTTT. Encoded protein: CASSPTTFNSPLHF.

This clone was detected only a few times. This CDR3 reads CASISRAYNEQFF. Written as DNA, the CDR3 is TGTGCCAGCATTTCGCGCGCCTACAATGAGCAGTTCTTC. The chain couples TRBV2 to TRBJ2-1; D gene unclear. Per germline, CDR1 SNHLY and CDR2 FYNNEI. V lost 7 bases and J 2 bases, leaving 9 bases between the germline ends. This CDR3 region has 13 residues.

This chain connects TRBV2 to TRBJ1-6; D is ambiguous. Trimming stripped 11 bases from V and 3 bases from J, with 8 bases between. This CDR3 is built from 12 residues. The V gene's germline CDR1 is SNHLY and CDR2 FYNNEI. Here the CDR3 DNA reads TGTGCCGAGCGGAGCTATAATTCACCCCTCCACTTT. It is translated as CAERSYNSPLHF.

This clone was found a few times. The chain couples TRBV21-1 to TRBJ2-5; the table's D call of TRBD1 was not tested on the DNA. TRBV21-1 is a recognized pseudogene. This CDR3 spans 15 amino acids. This CDR3 is CASSKKRTEEETQYF. CDR3 nucleotide sequence: TGTGCCAGCAGCAAAAAACGGACAGAGGAAGAGACCCAGTACTTC.

Regarding this clone: This could be a read error, since a much larger clone is one nucleotide away. This chain uses TRBV6-5 with TRBJ2-5; 7 positions agree with TRBD2. Per germline, CDR1 MNHEY and CDR2 SVGAGI. V shed 6 bases, J shed 5 bases, and the junction held 0 bases outside the gene matches. The CDR3 is 11 amino acids. CDR3 residues: CASRAGETQYF. CDR3 nucleotides: TGTGCCAGCAGAGCGGGGGAGACCCAGTACTTC.

Only a few counts were recorded for this clone. This CDR3 is CASSGQGSSGANVLTF. Written as DNA, the CDR3 is TGCGCCAGCAGTGGACAGGGTAGCTCTGGGGCCAACGTCCTGACTTTC. The gene calls are TRBV5-1 and TRBJ2-6; 8 nucleotides line up with TRBD1. The CDR3 runs 16 residues. The germline gives CDR1 SGHRS, CDR2 YFSETQ. V was clipped by 5 bases and J by 0 bases; unmatched bases: 4.

The rearrangement joins TRBV13 to TRBJ2-5; 7 bases match TRBD1. This CDR3 spans 15 amino acids. Trimming took 5 bases from V and 0 from J; bases not matched to a gene: 6. Germline V gene sequence: CDR1 PRHDT, CDR2 FYEKMQ (reference sequence). CDR3: CASSGRGTDQETQYF. DNA of the CDR3: TGTGCCAGCAGCGGTAGAGGGACAGACCAAGAGACCCAGTACTTC. Full variable domain (outside the CDR3, taken from reference TRBV13 and TRBJ2-5): AAGVIQSPRHLIKEKRETATLKCYPIPRHDTVYWYQQGPGQDPQFLISFYEKMQSDKGSIPDRFSAQQFSDYHSELNMSSLELGDSALYFCASSGRGTDQETQYFGPGTRLLVL.